The subject of this entry is one TCR beta chain. CDR3 length: 15 amino acids. Trimming pared 4 bases from V and 2 bases from J, leaving 15 bases between. Germline-derived CDR1 and CDR2 are SGHRS and YFSETQ. The sample is drawn from a study of blood T cell repertoires in COVID-19. About the study: T cells, B-cell-depleted T cells, or PBMCs supplied cDNA or gDNA.

Sequencing was performed with immunoSEQ multiplex PCR; in TCRdb, only in-frame clones are kept and a portion is missing. The sample lists over 300,000 clones, 90% occurring once. This rearrangement joins TRBV5-1 to TRBJ2-5; D ambiguous. The clonotype originates from a man aged 18 to 29 with active or convalescent COVID-19. The sequenced sample consisted of peripheral blood. Written as DNA, the CDR3 is TGCGCCAGCAGCGATCCCAGGTGGCCTCAAGAGACCCAGTACTTC. Translation: CASSDPRWPQETQYF.